This T cell receptor beta chain was sequenced for a study of T cells in Graves' hyperthyroidism and ophthalmopathy. This clonotype was observed at least ten times. The antigen remains unidentified. It was uncontrolled infection, other autoimmune disease, pregnancy or lactation that excluded patients. What was amplified from RNA transcripts were TCR beta CDR3 regions. The HTBI primer set drove a first-round RT-PCR of the TCR CDR3. One entry per CDR3 protein, called by TCRdb with MiXCR from the multiplex PCR reads. The table records about 350,000 distinct CDR3 sequences, approximately 15% of them present only once. Germline V gene data show CDR1 as DFQATT and CDR2 as SNEGSKA (reference sequence). The length of the CDR3 is 17 residues. The V end was cut by 0 bases, the J end by 0 bases, with 15 bases between. The study, taken as a whole, reports: Among thyroid clonotypes expanded above 0.001, most also appeared in blood.

This clonotype originated in a woman aged 25 to 39 with Graves' hyperthyroidism. This chain connects TRBV20-1 to TRBJ2-1; D gene uncertain. Material for sequencing was blood. The CDR3 sequence is CSARDPGSASSYNEQFF. Written as DNA, the CDR3 is TGCAGTGCTAGAGATCCCGGGTCTGCGAGCTCCTACAATGAGCAGTTCTTC.